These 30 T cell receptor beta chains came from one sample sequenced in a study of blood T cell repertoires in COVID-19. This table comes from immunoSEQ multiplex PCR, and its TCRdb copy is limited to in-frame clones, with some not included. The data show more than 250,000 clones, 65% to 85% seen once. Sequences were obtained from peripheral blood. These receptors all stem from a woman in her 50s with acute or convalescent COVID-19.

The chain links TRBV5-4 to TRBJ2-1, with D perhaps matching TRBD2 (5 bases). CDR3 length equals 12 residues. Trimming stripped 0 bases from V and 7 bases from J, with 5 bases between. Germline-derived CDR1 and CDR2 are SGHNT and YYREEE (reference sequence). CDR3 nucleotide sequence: TGTGCCAGCAGCTTGGGCGGGAATGAGCAGTTCTTC. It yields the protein CASSLGGNEQFF.

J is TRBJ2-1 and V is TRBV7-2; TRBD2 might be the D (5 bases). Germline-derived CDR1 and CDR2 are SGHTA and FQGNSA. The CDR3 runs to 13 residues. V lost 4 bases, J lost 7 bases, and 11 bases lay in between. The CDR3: CASSYGRGNEQFF. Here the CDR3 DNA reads TGTGCCAGCAGCTATGGACGGGGAAATGAGCAGTTCTTC.

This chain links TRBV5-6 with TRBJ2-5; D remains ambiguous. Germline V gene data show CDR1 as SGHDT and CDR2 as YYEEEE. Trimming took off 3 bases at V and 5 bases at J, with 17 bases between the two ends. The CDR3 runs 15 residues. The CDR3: CASSSGSRSWETQYF. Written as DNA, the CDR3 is TGTGCCAGCAGCTCCGGGTCAAGGAGTTGGGAGACCCAGTACTTC.

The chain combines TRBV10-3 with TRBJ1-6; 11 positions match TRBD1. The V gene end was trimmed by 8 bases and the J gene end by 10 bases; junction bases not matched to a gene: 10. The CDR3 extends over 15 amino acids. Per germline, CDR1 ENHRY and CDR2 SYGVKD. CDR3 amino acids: CAIRRTGGLESPLHF. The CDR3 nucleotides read TGTGCCATCCGCCGGACAGGGGGCCTGGAGTCACCCCTCCACTTT.

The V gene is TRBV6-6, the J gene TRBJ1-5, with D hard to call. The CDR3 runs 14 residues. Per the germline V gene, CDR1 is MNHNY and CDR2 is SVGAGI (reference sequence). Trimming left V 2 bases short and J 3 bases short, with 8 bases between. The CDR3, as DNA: TGTGCCAGCAGTTACGGAGGTCTCAATCAGCCCCAGCATTTT. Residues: CASSYGGLNQPQHF.

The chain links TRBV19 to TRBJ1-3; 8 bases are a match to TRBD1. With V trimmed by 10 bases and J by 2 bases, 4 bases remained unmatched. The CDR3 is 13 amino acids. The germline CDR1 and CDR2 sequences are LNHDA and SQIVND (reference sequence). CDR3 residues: CATATGAGNTIYF. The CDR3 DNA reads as TGTGCCACCGCGACAGGGGCTGGAAACACCATATATTTT.

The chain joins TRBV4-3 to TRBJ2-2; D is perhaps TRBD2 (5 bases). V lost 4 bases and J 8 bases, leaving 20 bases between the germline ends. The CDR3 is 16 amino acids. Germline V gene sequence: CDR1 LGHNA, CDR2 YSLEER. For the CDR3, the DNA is TGCGCCAGCAGCCTCGCCGGGCCACCCGGAGGTGGGGAGCTGTTTTTT. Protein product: CASSLAGPPGGGELFF.

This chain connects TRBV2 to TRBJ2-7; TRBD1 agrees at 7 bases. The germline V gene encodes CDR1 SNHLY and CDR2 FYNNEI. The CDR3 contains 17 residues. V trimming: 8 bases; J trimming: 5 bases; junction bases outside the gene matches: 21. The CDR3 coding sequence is TGTGCCAGCGGGAGAGGAACAGGGGATCGTTTGGAAAACGAGCAGTACTTC. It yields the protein CASGRGTGDRLENEQYF.

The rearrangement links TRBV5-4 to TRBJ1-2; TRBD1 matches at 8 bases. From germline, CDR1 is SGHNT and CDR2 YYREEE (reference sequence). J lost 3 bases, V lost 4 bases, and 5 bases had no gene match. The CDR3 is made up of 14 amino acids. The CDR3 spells CASSLNRGDYGYTF. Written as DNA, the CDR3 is TGTGCCAGCAGCCTTAACAGGGGGGACTATGGCTACACCTTC.

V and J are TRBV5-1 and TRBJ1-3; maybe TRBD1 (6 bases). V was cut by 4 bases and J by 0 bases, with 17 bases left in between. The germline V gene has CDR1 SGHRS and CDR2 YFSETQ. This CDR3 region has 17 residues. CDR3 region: CASSPLGGPSSGNTIYF. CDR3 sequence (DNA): TGCGCCAGCAGCCCGTTGGGGGGGCCGAGCTCTGGAAACACCATATATTTT.

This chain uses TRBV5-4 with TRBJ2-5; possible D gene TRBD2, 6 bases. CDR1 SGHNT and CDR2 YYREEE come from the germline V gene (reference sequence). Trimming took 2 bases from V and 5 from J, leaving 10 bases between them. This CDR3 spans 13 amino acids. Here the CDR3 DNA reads TGTGCCAGCAGCTTTTCCGGGAGTGAGACCCAGTACTTC. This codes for CASSFSGSETQYF.

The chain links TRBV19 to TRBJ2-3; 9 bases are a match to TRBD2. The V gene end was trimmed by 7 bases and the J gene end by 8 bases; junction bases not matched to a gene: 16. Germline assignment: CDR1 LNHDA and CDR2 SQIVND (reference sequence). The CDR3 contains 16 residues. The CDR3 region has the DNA TGTGCCAGTACCTTAGGGGCTAGCGGGGACCTGGCTACGCAGTATTTT. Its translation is CASTLGASGDLATQYF.

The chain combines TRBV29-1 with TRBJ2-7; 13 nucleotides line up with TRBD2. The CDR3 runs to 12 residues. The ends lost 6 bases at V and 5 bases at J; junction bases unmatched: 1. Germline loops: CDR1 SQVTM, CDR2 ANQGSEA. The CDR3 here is CSVGLAGDEQYF. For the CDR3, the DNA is TGCAGCGTCGGACTAGCGGGAGACGAGCAGTACTTC.

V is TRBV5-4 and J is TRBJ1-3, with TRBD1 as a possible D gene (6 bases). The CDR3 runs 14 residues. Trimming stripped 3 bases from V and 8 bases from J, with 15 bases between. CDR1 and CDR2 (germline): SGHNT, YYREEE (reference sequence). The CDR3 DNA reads TGTGCCAGCAGCTCCCTCCAGGGGACGGACACCATATATTTT. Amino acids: CASSSLQGTDTIYF.

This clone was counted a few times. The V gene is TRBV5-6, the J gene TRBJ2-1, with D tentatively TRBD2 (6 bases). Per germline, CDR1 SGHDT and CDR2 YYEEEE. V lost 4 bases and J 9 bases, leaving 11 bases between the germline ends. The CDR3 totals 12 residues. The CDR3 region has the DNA TGTGCCAGCAGCAGGCGGGGCCGTGAGCAGTTCTTC. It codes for CASSRRGREQFF.

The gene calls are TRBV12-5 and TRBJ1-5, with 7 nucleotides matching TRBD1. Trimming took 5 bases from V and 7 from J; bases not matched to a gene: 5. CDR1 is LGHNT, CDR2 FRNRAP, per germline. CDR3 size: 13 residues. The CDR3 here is CASGPGQSQPQHF. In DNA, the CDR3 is TGTGCTAGTGGTCCGGGACAGTCACAGCCCCAGCATTTT.

The CDR3 reads CASSGEETGPYGYTF. In DNA form, the CDR3 reads TGTGCCAGCAGTGGAGAAGAGACAGGGCCTTATGGCTACACCTTC. The chain couples TRBV2 to TRBJ1-2; TRBD1 agrees at 7 bases. With 4 bases clipped from V and 5 bases from J, the junction kept 10 bases outside the gene matches. This CDR3 region has 15 residues. CDR1 and CDR2 (germline): SNHLY, FYNNEI.

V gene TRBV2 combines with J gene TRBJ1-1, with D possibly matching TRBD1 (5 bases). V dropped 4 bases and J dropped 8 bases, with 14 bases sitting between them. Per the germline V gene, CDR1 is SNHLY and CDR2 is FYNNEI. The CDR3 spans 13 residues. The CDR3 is CASSGTPLGEAFF. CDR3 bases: TGTGCCAGCAGTGGGACACCATTAGGGGAAGCTTTCTTT. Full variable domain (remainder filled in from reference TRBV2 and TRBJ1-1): EPEVTQTPSHQVTQMGQEVILRCVPISNHLYFYWYRQILGQKVEFLVSFYNNEISEKSEIFDDQFSVERPDGSNFTLKIRSTKLEDSAMYFCASSGTPLGEAFFGQGTRLTVV.

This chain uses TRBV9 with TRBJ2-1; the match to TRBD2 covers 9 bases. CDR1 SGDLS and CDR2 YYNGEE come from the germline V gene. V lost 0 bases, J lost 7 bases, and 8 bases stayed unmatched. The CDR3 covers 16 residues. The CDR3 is CASSVGLAGGPNEQFF. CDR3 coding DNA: TGTGCCAGCAGCGTAGGGTTGGCGGGAGGGCCGAATGAGCAGTTCTTC.

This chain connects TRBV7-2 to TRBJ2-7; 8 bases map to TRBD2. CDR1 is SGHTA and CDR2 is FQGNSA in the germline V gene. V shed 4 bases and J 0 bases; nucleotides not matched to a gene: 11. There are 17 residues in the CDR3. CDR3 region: CASSSQSLAGISYEQYF. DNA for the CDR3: TGTGCCAGCAGCTCCCAATCCCTAGCGGGTATCTCCTACGAGCAGTACTTC.

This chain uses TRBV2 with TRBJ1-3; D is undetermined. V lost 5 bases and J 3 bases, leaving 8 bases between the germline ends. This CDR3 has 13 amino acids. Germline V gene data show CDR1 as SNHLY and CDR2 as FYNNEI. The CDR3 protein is CASSFIVGNTIYF. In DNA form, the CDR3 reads TGTGCCAGCAGTTTTATTGTTGGAAACACCATATATTTT.

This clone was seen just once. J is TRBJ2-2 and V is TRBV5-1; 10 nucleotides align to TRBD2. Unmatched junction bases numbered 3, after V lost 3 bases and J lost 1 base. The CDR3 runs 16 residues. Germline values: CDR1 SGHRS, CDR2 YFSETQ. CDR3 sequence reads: CASSSSGGVNTGELFF. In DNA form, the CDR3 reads TGCGCCAGCAGCTCGAGCGGGGGGGTGAACACCGGGGAGCTGTTTTTT.

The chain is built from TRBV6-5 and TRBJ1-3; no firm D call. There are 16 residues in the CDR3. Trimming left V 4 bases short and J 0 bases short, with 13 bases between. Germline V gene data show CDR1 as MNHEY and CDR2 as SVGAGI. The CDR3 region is CASSLGLPRSGNTIYF. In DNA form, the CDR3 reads TGTGCCAGCAGTTTGGGCCTCCCTCGCTCTGGAAACACCATATATTTT.

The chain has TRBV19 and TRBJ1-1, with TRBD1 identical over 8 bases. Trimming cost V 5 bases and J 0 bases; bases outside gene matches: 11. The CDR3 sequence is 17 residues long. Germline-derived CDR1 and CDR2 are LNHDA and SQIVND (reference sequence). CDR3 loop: CASSSRTGTTLNTEAFF. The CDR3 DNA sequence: TGTGCCAGTAGTTCAAGGACAGGGACCACCCTGAACACTGAAGCTTTCTTT.

CDR3 DNA: TGTGCCAGCTCAATTCCGGGACAGGTGAGCTACGAGCAGTACTTC. This translates into CASSIPGQVSYEQYF. The chain links TRBV18 to TRBJ2-7; 8 bases map to TRBD1. Per germline, CDR1 KGHSH and CDR2 LQKENI. The CDR3 extends over 15 amino acids. Trimming at V came to 5 bases and at J to 3 bases, leaving 9 bases not matched to a gene.

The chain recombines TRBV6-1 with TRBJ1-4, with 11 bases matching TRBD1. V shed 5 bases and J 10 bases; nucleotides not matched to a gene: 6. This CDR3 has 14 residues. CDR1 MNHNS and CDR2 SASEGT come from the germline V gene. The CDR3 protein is CASSRDRGAPKLFF. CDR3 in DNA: TGTGCCAGCAGTCGGGACAGGGGGGCCCCAAAACTGTTTTTT.

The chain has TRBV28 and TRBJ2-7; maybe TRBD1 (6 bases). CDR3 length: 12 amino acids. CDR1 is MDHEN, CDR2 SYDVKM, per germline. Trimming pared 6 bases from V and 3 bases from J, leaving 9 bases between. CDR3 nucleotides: TGTGCCAGCAGGCTGGACAGCTACGAGCAGTACTTC. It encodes CASRLDSYEQYF.

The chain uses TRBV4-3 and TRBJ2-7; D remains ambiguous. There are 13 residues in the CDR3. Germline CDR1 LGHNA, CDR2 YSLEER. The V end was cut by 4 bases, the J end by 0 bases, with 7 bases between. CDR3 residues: CASSPGSSYEQYF. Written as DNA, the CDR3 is TGCGCCAGCAGCCCCGGGTCCTCCTACGAGCAGTACTTC.

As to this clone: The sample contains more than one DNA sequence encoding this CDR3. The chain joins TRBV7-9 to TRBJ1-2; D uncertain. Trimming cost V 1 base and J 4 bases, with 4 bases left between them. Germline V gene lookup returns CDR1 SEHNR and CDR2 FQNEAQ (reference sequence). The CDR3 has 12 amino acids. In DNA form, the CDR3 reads TGTGCCAGCAGCTTAGACAGCTATGGCTACACCTTC. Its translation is CASSLDSYGYTF.

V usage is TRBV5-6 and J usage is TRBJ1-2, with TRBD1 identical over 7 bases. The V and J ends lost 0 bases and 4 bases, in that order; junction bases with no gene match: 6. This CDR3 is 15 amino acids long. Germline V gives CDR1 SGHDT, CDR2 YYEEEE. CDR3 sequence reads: CASSLGDRSLYGYTF. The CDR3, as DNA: TGTGCCAGCAGCTTGGGGGACAGATCACTCTATGGCTACACCTTC. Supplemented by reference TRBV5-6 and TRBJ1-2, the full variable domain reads DAGVTQSPTHLIKTRGQQVTLRCSPKSGHDTVSWYQQALGQGPQFIFQYYEEEERQRGNFPDRFSGHQFPNYSSELNVNALLLGDSALYLCASSLGDRSLYGYTFGSGTRLTVV.